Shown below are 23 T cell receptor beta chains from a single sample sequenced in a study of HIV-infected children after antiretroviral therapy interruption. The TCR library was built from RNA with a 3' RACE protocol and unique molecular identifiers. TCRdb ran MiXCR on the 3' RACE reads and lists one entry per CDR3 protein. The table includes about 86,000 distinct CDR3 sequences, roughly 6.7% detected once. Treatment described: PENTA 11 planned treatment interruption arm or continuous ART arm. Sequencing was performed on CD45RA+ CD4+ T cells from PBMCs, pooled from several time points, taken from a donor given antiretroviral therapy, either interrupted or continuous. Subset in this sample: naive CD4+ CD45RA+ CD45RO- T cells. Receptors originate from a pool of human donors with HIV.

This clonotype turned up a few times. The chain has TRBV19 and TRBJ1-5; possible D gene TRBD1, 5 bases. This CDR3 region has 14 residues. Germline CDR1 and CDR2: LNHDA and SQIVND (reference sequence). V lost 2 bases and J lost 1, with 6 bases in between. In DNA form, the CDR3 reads TGTGCCAGTAGTATACGGGGGAGCAATCAGCCCCAGCATTTT. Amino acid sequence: CASSIRGSNQPQHF.

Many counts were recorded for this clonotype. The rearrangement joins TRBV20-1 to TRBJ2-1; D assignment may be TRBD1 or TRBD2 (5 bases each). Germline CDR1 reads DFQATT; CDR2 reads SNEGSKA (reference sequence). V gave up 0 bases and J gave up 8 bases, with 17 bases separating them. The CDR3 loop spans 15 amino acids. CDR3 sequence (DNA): TGCAGTGCTAGAGATGGGGCTGCTTGGGGAGATGAGCAGTTCTTC. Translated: CSARDGAAWGDEQFF.

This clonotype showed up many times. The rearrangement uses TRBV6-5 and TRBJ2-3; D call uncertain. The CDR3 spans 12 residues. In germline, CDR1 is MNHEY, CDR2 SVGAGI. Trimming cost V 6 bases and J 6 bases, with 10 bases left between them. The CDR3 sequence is CASSRAGDTQYF. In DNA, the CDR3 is TGTGCCAGCAGCCGCGCCGGCGATACGCAGTATTTT.

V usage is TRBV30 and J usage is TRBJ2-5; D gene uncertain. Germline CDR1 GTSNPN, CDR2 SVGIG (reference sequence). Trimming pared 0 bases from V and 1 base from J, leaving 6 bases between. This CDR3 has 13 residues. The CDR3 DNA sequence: TGTGCCTGGAGTGTACAGTTCCAAGAGACCCAGTACTTC. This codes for CAWSVQFQETQYF.

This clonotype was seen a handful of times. CDR3 protein: CASRPARPGGYEQYF. CDR3 nucleotides: TGTGCCAGCAGGCCCGCCAGGCCGGGAGGCTACGAGCAGTACTTC. This chain links TRBV6-5 with TRBJ2-7; 7 nucleotides agree with TRBD2. Trimming took 6 bases from V and 3 from J; bases not matched to a gene: 11. The CDR3 loop spans 15 amino acids. Germline loops: CDR1 MNHEY, CDR2 SVGAGI.

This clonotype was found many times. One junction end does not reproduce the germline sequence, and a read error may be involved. CDR3 nucleotide sequence: TGTGCTAGCAGTTTCAGGGGTGGGGAACAGTACTTC. Protein: CASSFRGGEQYF. This sequence joins TRBV28 and TRBJ2-7, with D perhaps matching TRBD1 (6 bases). The CDR3 has 12 residues. Germline V gene lookup returns CDR1 MDHEN and CDR2 SYDVKM.

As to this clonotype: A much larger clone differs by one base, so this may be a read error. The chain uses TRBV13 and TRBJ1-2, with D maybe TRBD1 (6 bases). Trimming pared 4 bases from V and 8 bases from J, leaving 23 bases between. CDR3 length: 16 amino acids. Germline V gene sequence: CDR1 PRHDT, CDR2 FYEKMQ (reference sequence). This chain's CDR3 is CASSWPRAQGTKGYTF. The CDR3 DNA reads TGTGCCAGCAGCTGGCCCCGGGCCCAGGGGACGAAAGGCTACACCTTC.

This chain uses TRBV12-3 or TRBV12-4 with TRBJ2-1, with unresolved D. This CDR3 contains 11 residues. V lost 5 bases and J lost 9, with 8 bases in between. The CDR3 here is CASSLTSEQFF. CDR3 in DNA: TGTGCCAGCAGTCTAACGAGTGAGCAGTTCTTC.

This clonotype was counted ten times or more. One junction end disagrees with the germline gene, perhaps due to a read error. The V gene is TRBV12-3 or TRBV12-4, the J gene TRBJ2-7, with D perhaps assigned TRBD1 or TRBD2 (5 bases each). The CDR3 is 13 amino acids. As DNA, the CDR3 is TGCGCCAGCAGTCCCGGGACGGGCTACGAGCAGTACTTC. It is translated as CASSPGTGYEQYF.

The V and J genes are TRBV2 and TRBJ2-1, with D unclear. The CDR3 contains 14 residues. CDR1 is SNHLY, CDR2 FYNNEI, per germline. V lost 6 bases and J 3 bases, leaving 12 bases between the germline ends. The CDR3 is CASRAEGNYNEQFF. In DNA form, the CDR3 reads TGTGCCAGCAGGGCGGAAGGCAACTACAATGAGCAGTTCTTC.

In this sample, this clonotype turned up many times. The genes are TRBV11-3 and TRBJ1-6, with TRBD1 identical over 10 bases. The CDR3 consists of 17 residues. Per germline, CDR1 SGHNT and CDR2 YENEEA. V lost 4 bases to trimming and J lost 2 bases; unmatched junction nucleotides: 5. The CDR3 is CASSYGTGDTYNSPLHF. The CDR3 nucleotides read TGTGCCAGCAGCTATGGGACAGGGGACACCTATAATTCACCCCTCCACTTT.

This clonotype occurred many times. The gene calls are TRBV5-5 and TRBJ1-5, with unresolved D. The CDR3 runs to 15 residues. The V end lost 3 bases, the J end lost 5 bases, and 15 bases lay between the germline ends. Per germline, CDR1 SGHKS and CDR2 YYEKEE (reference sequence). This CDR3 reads CASSSVLGGYQPQHF. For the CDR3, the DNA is TGTGCCAGCAGCTCCGTCCTGGGAGGGTATCAGCCCCAGCATTTT.

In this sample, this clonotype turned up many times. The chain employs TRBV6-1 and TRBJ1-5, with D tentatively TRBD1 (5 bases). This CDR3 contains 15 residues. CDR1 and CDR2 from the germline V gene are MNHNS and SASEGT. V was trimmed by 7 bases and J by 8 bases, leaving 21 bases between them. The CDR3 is CASKRGQAASEPQHF. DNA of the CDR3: TGTGCCAGCAAACGGGGCCAGGCTGCTTCTGAGCCCCAGCATTTT.

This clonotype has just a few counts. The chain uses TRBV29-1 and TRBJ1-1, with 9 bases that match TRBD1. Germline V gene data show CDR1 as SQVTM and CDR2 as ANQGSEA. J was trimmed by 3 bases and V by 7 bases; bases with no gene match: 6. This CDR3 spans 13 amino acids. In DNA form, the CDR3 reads TGCAGCGCCGCGACAGGGGGGGACACTGAAGCTTTCTTT. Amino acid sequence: CSAATGGDTEAFF.

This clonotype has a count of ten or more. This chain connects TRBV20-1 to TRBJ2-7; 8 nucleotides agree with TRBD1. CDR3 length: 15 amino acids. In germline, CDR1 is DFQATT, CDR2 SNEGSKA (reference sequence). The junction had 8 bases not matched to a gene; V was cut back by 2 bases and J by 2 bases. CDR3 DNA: TGCAGTGCTAGAAACCCTAGACAGGGGACCTACGAGCAGTACTTC. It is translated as CSARNPRQGTYEQYF.

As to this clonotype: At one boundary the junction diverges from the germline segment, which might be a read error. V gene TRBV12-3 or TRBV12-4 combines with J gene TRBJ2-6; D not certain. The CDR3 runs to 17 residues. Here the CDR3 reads CVSSFGSGMPGANVLTF. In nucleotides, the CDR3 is TGTGTCAGCAGTTTTGGGTCAGGCATGCCTGGGGCCAACGTCCTGACTTTC.

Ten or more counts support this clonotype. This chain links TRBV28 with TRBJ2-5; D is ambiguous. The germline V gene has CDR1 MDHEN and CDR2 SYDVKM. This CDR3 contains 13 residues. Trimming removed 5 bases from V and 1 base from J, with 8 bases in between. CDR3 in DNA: TGTGCCAGCAGTCCCCCGGCCCAAGAGACCCAGTACTTC. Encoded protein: CASSPPAQETQYF.

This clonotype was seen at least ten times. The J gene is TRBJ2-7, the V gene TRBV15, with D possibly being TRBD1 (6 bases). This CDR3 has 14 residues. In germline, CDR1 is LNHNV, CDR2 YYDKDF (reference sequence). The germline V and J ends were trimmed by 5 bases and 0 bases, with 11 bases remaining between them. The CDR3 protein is CATSSTRGSYEQYF. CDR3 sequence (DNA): TGTGCCACCAGCTCCACCAGGGGCTCCTACGAGCAGTACTTC.

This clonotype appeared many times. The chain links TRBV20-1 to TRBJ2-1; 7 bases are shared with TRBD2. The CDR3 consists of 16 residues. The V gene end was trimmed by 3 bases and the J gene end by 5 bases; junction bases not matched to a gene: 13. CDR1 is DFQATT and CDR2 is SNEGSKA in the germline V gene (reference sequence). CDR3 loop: CSASSPHGRINNEQFF. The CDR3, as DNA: TGCAGTGCTAGTTCCCCTCACGGGAGGATTAACAATGAGCAGTTCTTC.

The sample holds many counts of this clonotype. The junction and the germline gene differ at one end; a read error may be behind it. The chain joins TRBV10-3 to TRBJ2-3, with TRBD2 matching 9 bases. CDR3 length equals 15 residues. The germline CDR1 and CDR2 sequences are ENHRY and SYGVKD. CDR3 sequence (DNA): TGTGCCATCAGGGGATCCGGGACTAGCAAAGATACGCAGTATTTT. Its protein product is CAIRGSGTSKDTQYF.

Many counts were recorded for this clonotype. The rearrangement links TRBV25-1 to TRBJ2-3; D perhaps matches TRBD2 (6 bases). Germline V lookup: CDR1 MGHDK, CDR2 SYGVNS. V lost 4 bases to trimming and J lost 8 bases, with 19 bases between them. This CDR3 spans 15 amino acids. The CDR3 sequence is CASSGEDPTIGTQYF. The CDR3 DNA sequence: TGTGCCAGCAGTGGGGAGGACCCAACAATTGGTACGCAGTATTTT.

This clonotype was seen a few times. CDR3 residues: CASSARDRASNRYTF. The CDR3 nucleotides are TGCGCCAGCAGCGCACGGGACAGGGCGAGTAATCGCTACACCTTC. This chain uses TRBV5-1 with TRBJ1-2; 9 nucleotides match TRBD1. Germline CDR1 SGHRS, CDR2 YFSETQ. The CDR3 covers 15 residues. The V segment lost 4 bases and the J segment 9 bases; nucleotides outside the gene matches: 13.

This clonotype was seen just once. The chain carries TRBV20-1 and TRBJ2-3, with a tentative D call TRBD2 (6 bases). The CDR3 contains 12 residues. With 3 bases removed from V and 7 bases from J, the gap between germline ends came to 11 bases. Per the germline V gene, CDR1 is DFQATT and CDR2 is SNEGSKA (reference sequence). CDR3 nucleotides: TGCAGTGCTAGGGCTAGCGAGCATACGCAGTATTTT. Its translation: CSARASEHTQYF.